A selection of T cell receptor beta chains follows, all from one sample in a study of blood T cell repertoires in COVID-19. Data came from immunoSEQ multiplex PCR; TCRdb stores just in-frame clones and leaves some out. The data show about 210,000 clones, approximately 85% seen once. The sequencing sample was made of peripheral blood. Receptors originate from a woman between 45 and 65 years old with active or convalescent COVID-19. The CDR3 runs from the conserved cysteine through the conserved F or W. The D gene is left open where the match is weak. Part of the rows lack a size; the others show once, few, many or a class for expanded clones.

TRBD2 TRBJ2-3 medium-sized TRBV14 TGTGCCAGCAGCCCACTAGCGGGAAAGAAAGATACGCAGTATTTT CASSPLAGKKDTQYF
. TRBJ1-1 . TRBV3-1/TRBV3-2 TGTGCCAGCAGCTTAAACACTGAAGCTTTCTTT CASSLNTEAFF
. TRBJ2-1 . TRBV29-1 TGCAGCGGGTGGGGCATCAGCTCCTACAATGAGCAGTTCTTC CSGWGISSYNEQFF
TRBD1 TRBJ2-3 . TRBV9 TGTGCCAGCAGCGTAGAGGGGACAGGGGCAGATACGCAGTATTTT CASSVEGTGADTQYF
. TRBJ1-5 . TRBV2 TGTGCCAGCAGTACTAGAATTCAGCCCCAGCATTTT CASSTRIQPQHF
. TRBJ1-3 . TRBV7-9 TGTGCCAGCAGCTTAGGAGGAGCCTCCTCTGGAAACACCATATATTTT CASSLGGASSGNTIYF
TRBD1 TRBJ1-1 once TRBV3-1/TRBV3-2 TGTGCCAGCAGCCAAGCAAGGGGGCTGACTAACACTGAAGCTTTCTTT CASSQARGLTNTEAFF
. TRBJ1-6 . TRBV6-5 TGTGCCAGCAGTTTCGGGACAAAGATTAATTCACCCCTCCACTTT CASSFGTKINSPLHF
TRBD1 TRBJ1-2 . TRBV2 TGTGCCAGCAGCCCCGAGAGGGGGACAGGATACGGCTACACCTTC CASSPERGTGYGYTF
. TRBJ1-2 . TRBV6-1 TGTGCCAGCAGTGAAGCGGACAGCGTGGGCTACACCTTC CASSEADSVGYTF
. TRBJ1-2 . TRBV19 TGTGCCAGTAGAGAAACAGGGTGGCGAGGCTATGGCTACACCTTC CASRETGWRGYGYTF
. TRBJ2-3 . TRBV20-1 TGCAGTGCTAGTGTCCAGGGCCGGGTATCATCCACAGATACGCAGTATTTT CSASVQGRVSSTDTQYF
. TRBJ1-1 once TRBV10-3 TGTGCCATCAGTGAGTCAAGAGGGAAGACTGAAGCTTTCTTT CAISESRGKTEAFF
TRBD2 TRBJ2-5 . TRBV29-1 TGCCGCGTTGCCCTCGCGGGGGGCGGGGGGGAGACCCAGTACTTC CRVALAGGGGETQYF
. TRBJ2-3 . TRBV27 TGTGCCAGCAGTTTATCCCTGTTGGCGGAAGTTCCAGGGGCCACAGATACGCAGTATTTT CASSLSLLAEVPGATDTQYF
. TRBJ1-4 many TRBV12-5 TGTGCTAGTGGTTTGGGAGGGAGTAATGAAAAACTGTTTTTT CASGLGGSNEKLFF
TRBD1 TRBJ1-1 . TRBV6-6 TGTGCCAGCAGCGCGGGACAGGGGTACATGAACACTGAAGCTTTCTTT CASSAGQGYMNTEAFF
TRBD2 TRBJ2-7 . TRBV9 TGTGCCAGCAGCGTAGACATCGACGGGAGGGCCTTAAGCGAGCAGTACTTC CASSVDIDGRALSEQYF
. TRBJ1-1 . TRBV19 TGTGCCAGTAGTCTTCGGGGGAATAAGAACACTGAAGCTTTCTTT CASSLRGNKNTEAFF
. TRBJ2-7 . TRBV4-1 TGCGCCAGCAGCCAAGTTGAGGGAGCGGCCTACGAGCAGTACTTC CASSQVEGAAYEQYF
. TRBJ2-7 . TRBV12-3/TRBV12-4 TGTGCCAGCAGTTCCTGGGGCGGCGAGCAGTACTTC CASSSWGGEQYF
. TRBJ1-2 . TRBV3-1/TRBV3-2 TGTGCCAGCAGCAATTCACATGGTAACTATGGCTACACCTTC CASSNSHGNYGYTF
TRBD1 TRBJ2-3 . TRBV11-2 TGTGCCAGCAGCAAGAGACAGGGACCAGATACGCAGTATTTT CASSKRQGPDTQYF
. TRBJ1-5 . TRBV28 TGTGCCAGCAGTTTCCAATCAGGGTTGCGGAGCAATCAGCCCCAGCATTTT CASSFQSGLRSNQPQHF
TRBD1 TRBJ2-5 . TRBV5-1 TGCGCCAGCAGCCCCTGGACAGGGGGAGAGACCCAGTACTTC CASSPWTGGETQYF
TRBD2 TRBJ2-3 . TRBV18 TGTGCCAGCTCACCACCGTCCCTAGCGGGGGGCCGAGATACGCAGTATTTT CASSPPSLAGGRDTQYF
TRBD1 TRBJ1-2 . TRBV5-6 TGTGCCAGCAGCTTCGTGGGACAGAGCTCTGGCTACACCTTC CASSFVGQSSGYTF
TRBD2 TRBJ2-3 once TRBV7-2 TGTGCCAGCAGCTCCCCGATTAGCGGGGGGTTTAGCACAGATACGCAGTATTTT CASSSPISGGFSTDTQYF
. TRBJ1-5 . TRBV7-2 TGTGCCAGCACGCCGCAGGGCGGCAATCAGCCCCAGCATTTT CASTPQGGNQPQHF
. TRBJ1-2 . TRBV12-3/TRBV12-4 TGTGCCAGCAGCACAACTAACTATGGCTACACCTTC CASSTTNYGYTF
. TRBJ2-3 few TRBV2 TGTGCCAGCAGTGTAGAGCAGGGCAGAGATACGCAGTATTTT CASSVEQGRDTQYF
TRBD2 TRBJ2-5 . TRBV28 TGTGCCAGCAGTTCGTTAGCGGGAGAATCAGAGACCCAGTACTTC CASSSLAGESETQYF
. TRBJ1-5 . TRBV28 TGTGCCAGCAGTTCCGGGACATTCAATTATCAGCCCCAGCATTTT CASSSGTFNYQPQHF
. TRBJ1-3 . TRBV6-5 TGTGCCAGCAGTTTAACCCCCGGGACTGGAAACACCATATATTTT CASSLTPGTGNTIYF
. TRBJ2-3 . TRBV19 TGTGCCAGTAGTATCGATAGGAAGGGGTACACAGATACGCAGTATTTT CASSIDRKGYTDTQYF
. TRBJ2-5 few TRBV3-1/TRBV3-2 TGTGCCAGCAGCCGCCTAGGGACAACTCAAGAGACCCAGTACTTC CASSRLGTTQETQYF
. TRBJ1-6 . TRBV6-5 TGTGCCAGCATAGCTGACAGCCTTAATTCACCCCTCCACTTT CASIADSLNSPLHF
. TRBJ2-7 . TRBV2 TGTGCCAGCAGTGAATTCGCCGTTAGCTCCTACGAGCAGTACTTC CASSEFAVSSYEQYF
TRBD2 TRBJ2-1 . TRBV24-1 TGTGCCACCAGTGACCCAGGACTAGCGACCTCACGCCATGAGCAGTTCTTC CATSDPGLATSRHEQFF
TRBD2 TRBJ2-7 . TRBV28 TGTGCCAGCAGTTATTTGGGGGGGACCTACGAGCAGTACTTC CASSYLGGTYEQYF
TRBD2 TRBJ2-2 . TRBV5-1 TGCGCCAGCAGCCCGGGACTAGCGAACACCGGGGAGCTGTTTTTT CASSPGLANTGELFF
. TRBJ1-4 . TRBV19 TGTGCCAGTAGTACGAGCTGGGGGGGTGAAAAACTGTTTTTT CASSTSWGGEKLFF
. TRBJ1-5 . TRBV5-1 TGCGCCAGCAGCTTGGACGGAGTAAATCAGCCCCAGCATTTT CASSLDGVNQPQHF
. TRBJ2-2 . TRBV12-3/TRBV12-4 TGTGCCAGCATGACTCTGAACACCGGGGAGCTGTTTTTT CASMTLNTGELFF
. TRBJ2-2 . TRBV11-2 TGTGCCAGCAGCTCTATCCTGAACAGGGGAGGTGGGGAGCTGTTTTTT CASSSILNRGGGELFF
. TRBJ1-1 few TRBV3-1/TRBV3-2 TGTGCCAGCAGCCAAGATGCTGGGGGCAGAGCTGAAGCTTTCTTT CASSQDAGGRAEAFF
. TRBJ1-5 few TRBV28 TGTGCCAGCAGTACTCTCCTTAGCAATCAGCCCCAGCATTTT CASSTLLSNQPQHF
. TRBJ1-2 once TRBV7-9 TGTGCCAGCAGCTTAGTTGGCAGGGGAAACTATGGCTACACCTTC CASSLVGRGNYGYTF
. TRBJ1-5 . TRBV7-2 TGTGCCAGCAGCCACAGTGGTAACAATCAGCCCCAGCATTTT CASSHSGNNQPQHF
. TRBJ1-5 . TRBV6-2/TRBV6-3 TGTGCCAGCAGTTACCCCAATCAGGGGTTAGATCAGCCCCAGCATTTT CASSYPNQGLDQPQHF
. TRBJ1-3 . TRBV5-1 TGCGCCAGCAGCTTGTTGGGGGGCTCTGGAAACACCATATATTTT CASSLLGGSGNTIYF
. TRBJ1-1 . TRBV7-6 TGTGCCAGCAGTTCCAATCTGGCGGGGACAGCTTTCTTT CASSSNLAGTAFF
. TRBJ1-5 once TRBV5-5 TGTGCCAGCAGCTTGGCCCCAGGCGTTAATCAGCCCCAGCATTTT CASSLAPGVNQPQHF
TRBD2 TRBJ2-4 . TRBV27 TGTGCCAGCAAGGGACTAGCACCACCTCCCATTCAGTACTTC CASKGLAPPPIQYF